This TCR beta chain derives from a study of cytomegalovirus exposure and HLA in healthy donors. Broader study findings: Listed as cytomegalovirus-associated were over 150 TCR beta chains.

The PCR made use of 60 Vbeta and 13 Jbeta primers. Some clones are missing from TCRdb's copy, which holds only in-frame ones; the method was immunoSEQ multiplex PCR. The table has 190,000 or so clones, under 90% seen once. This clone appeared a single time. The target antigen is unknown. The V gene's germline CDR1 is SEHNR and CDR2 FQNEAQ (reference sequence). This CDR3 contains 16 residues. Germline trimming cut 5 bases from V and 0 bases from J; bases unmatched to any gene: 6. Sequencing was performed on PBMCs. The rearrangement links TRBV7-9 to TRBJ2-2, with 7 bases fitting TRBD1. The clonotype originates from a boy under 10 years old in good health and CMV-seronegative. Here the CDR3 DNA reads TGTGCCAGCAGCCCCCCGACAGGGCCGAACACCGGGGAGCTGTTTTTT. Amino acids: CASSPPTGPNTGELFF.